The 9 T cell receptor beta chains below all came from one sample that was sequenced in a study of kidney transplant recipient with SARS-CoV-2 infection. MiXCR was run by TCRdb on the reads, yielding one entry per CDR3 protein. Here the sample spans roughly 230,000 distinct CDR3 sequences, under 30% being singletons. The material sequenced was a blood sample, taken at baseline and around day 110 from a kidney transplant recipient. Source of these receptors: a male patient younger than 45 who had COVID-19 and was a kidney transplant recipient. Some T cells may have originated in the graft donor.

This clonotype was seen a few times. This sequence may be a read error, since a much larger clone differs from it by one base. The chain carries TRBV29-1 and TRBJ2-2; no reliable D call. The V end lost 5 bases, the J end lost 8 bases, and 9 bases lay between the germline ends. The CDR3 length is 11 residues. Looked up from germline, CDR1 is SQVTM and CDR2 is ANQGSEA. CDR3 sequence: CSVPVGGELFF. For the CDR3, the DNA is TGCAGCGTTCCGGTGGGGGGGGAGCTGTTTTTT.

In its sample, this clonotype was seen a few times. A much bigger clone sits one base away, suggesting this may be a read error. This CDR3 is CASPGANVLTF. The CDR3 DNA follows: TGTGCCTCCCCTGGGGCCAACGTCCTGACTTTC. The V call is TRBV13, the J call TRBJ2-6; D unresolved. V lost 11 bases and J 2 bases, leaving 4 bases between the germline ends. The CDR3 totals 11 residues. Germline V gene lookup returns CDR1 PRHDT and CDR2 FYEKMQ (reference sequence).

This clonotype was counted at least ten times. The V and J genes are TRBV7-8 and TRBJ1-2; D not resolved. V was clipped by 5 bases and J by 4 bases, with 23 bases between them. Germline V gene lookup returns CDR1 SGHVS and CDR2 FQNEAQ. The CDR3 has 17 residues. The CDR3 spells CASSGRVFTRKTYGYTF. In nucleotides, the CDR3 is TGTGCCAGCAGCGGACGCGTGTTTACCCGAAAGACCTATGGCTACACCTTC.

This clonotype has at least ten counts. This rearrangement joins TRBV24-1 to TRBJ2-2; D call uncertain. The germline CDR1 and CDR2 sequences are KGHDR and SFDVKD. There are 13 residues in the CDR3. V shed 5 bases and J shed 6 bases, with 9 bases lying between them. The CDR3 sequence is CATSVRAAGELFF. The CDR3 DNA reads as TGTGCCACCAGTGTCCGGGCGGCCGGGGAGCTGTTTTTT.

This clonotype showed up many times. This chain uses TRBV9 with TRBJ2-3, with 11 bases lining up with TRBD2. The CDR3 covers 15 residues. V lost 3 bases and J lost 4; bases outside the gene matches: 4. Germline assignment: CDR1 SGDLS and CDR2 YYNGEE. CDR3 in DNA: TGTGCCAGCAGCGGTAGCGGGAGGGGAGCAGATACGCAGTATTTT. Its translation: CASSGSGRGADTQYF.

This clonotype was seen ten or more times. CDR3 sequence (DNA): TGTGCCATCAGTGCAGGGTCCCCAGGGAGGAATGAGCAGTTCTTC. This sequence encodes CAISAGSPGRNEQFF. The chain recombines TRBV10-3 with TRBJ2-1, with TRBD2 as a possible D gene (6 bases). V was cut by 4 bases and J by 7 bases, with 17 bases left in between. The CDR3 is made up of 15 amino acids. Germline CDR1 and CDR2: ENHRY and SYGVKD.

The chain employs TRBV4-1 and TRBJ2-2; maybe TRBD2 (5 bases). With 4 bases removed from V and 6 bases from J, the gap between germline ends came to 12 bases. This CDR3 comprises 14 residues. CDR1 and CDR2 (germline): MGHRA, YSYEKL. CDR3 in DNA: TGCGCCAGCAGCCTTTACGAGGGCGCCGGGGAGCTGTTTTTT. It specifies CASSLYEGAGELFF.

This clonotype showed up many times. The chain has TRBV3-1 and TRBJ1-3; D is uncertain. The CDR3 runs 14 residues. Germline V gives CDR1 LGHDT, CDR2 YNNKEL (reference sequence). V was trimmed by 2 bases and J by 4 bases, leaving 9 bases between them. CDR3 nucleotides: TGTGCCAGCAGCCAAAGGGCCACGGGAAACACCATATATTTT. Translated, it gives CASSQRATGNTIYF.

This clonotype was detected ten times or more. The chain carries TRBV7-9 and TRBJ2-7; 7 bases agree with TRBD1. Losses at the gene ends were 4 bases for V and 11 bases for J; bases not matched to a gene: 8. The CDR3 runs to 12 residues. Looked up from germline, CDR1 is SEHNR and CDR2 is FQNEAQ (reference sequence). This CDR3 reads CASSSTGDPEYF. The DNA of the CDR3 is TGTGCCAGCAGCTCAACAGGGGATCCGGAGTACTTC.